This T cell receptor beta chain was sequenced in a study of cytomegalovirus exposure and HLA in healthy donors. This clone was seen a single time. The PCR ran on 60 Vbeta and 13 Jbeta primers. Only in-frame clones appear in the TCRdb table, and some are missing; sequencing was by immunoSEQ multiplex PCR. This table has more than 95,000 clones, around 73% appearing once. Germline V gene lookup returns CDR1 SGHRS and CDR2 YFSETQ. The CDR3 extends over 14 amino acids. V was clipped by 4 bases and J by 4 bases, with 13 bases between them. Sequences were obtained from PBMCs. This chain links TRBV5-1 with TRBJ2-3; TRBD2 is a possible D gene (5 bases). The source is a woman between 35 and 50 years old in good health and CMV-seronegative. CDR3 sequence: CASSPSRAPDTQYF. The CDR3 DNA reads as TGCGCCAGCAGCCCCTCGCGGGCCCCAGATACGCAGTATTTT. The variable domain in full, with the rest retrieved from reference TRBV5-1 and TRBJ2-3, is KAGVTQTPRYLIKTRGQQVTLSCSPISGHRSVSWYQQTPGQGLQFLFEYFSETQRNKGNFPGRFSGRQFSNSRSEMNVSTLELGDSALYLCASSPSRAPDTQYFGPGTRLTVL.